These 18 T cell receptor beta chains share one sample of origin, sequenced in a study of blood T cell repertoires in COVID-19. The data were produced by immunoSEQ multiplex PCR, yet TCRdb's version contains in-frame clones alone and is incomplete. This sample has about 150,000 clones; around four fifths occur once, and the top ten carry roughly 8.4%. Sequenced input: peripheral blood. These receptors came from an elderly woman with COVID-19, enrolled during active disease.

This chain connects TRBV5-1 to TRBJ2-1; 9 bases are shared with TRBD2. V was clipped by 7 bases and J by 4 bases; unmatched bases: 12. Germline CDR1 SGHRS, CDR2 YFSETQ. The CDR3 runs to 16 residues. In nucleotides, the CDR3 is TGCGCCAGCTGTCGTAGCGGGAGTGTGTTGTACAATGAGCAGTTCTTC. The encoded protein is CASCRSGSVLYNEQFF. The full variable domain, completed using reference TRBV5-1 and TRBJ2-1, is KAGVTQTPRYLIKTRGQQVTLSCSPISGHRSVSWYQQTPGQGLQFLFEYFSETQRNKGNFPGRFSGRQFSNSRSEMNVSTLELGDSALYLCASCRSGSVLYNEQFFGPGTRLTVL.

J is TRBJ2-7 and V is TRBV5-4, with TRBD2 matching over 10 bases. The CDR3 is made up of 13 amino acids. Germline CDR1 reads SGHNT; CDR2 reads YYREEE (reference sequence). V shed 4 bases, J shed 6 bases, and the junction held 4 bases outside the gene matches. This chain's CDR3 is CASSASGRPEQYF. CDR3 bases: TGTGCCAGCAGCGCTAGCGGGAGACCCGAGCAGTACTTC.

The genes are TRBV13 and TRBJ2-2; the match to TRBD2 covers 11 bases. Germline V gives CDR1 PRHDT, CDR2 FYEKMQ (reference sequence). The CDR3 covers 17 residues. Trimming cost V 5 bases and J 1 base; bases outside gene matches: 6. This chain's CDR3 is CASSTGTSGLNTGELFF. The CDR3 bases are TGTGCCAGCAGCACCGGGACTAGCGGCTTGAACACCGGGGAGCTGTTTTTT. Full variable domain (outside the CDR3, taken from reference TRBV13 and TRBJ2-2): AAGVIQSPRHLIKEKRETATLKCYPIPRHDTVYWYQQGPGQDPQFLISFYEKMQSDKGSIPDRFSAQQFSDYHSELNMSSLELGDSALYFCASSTGTSGLNTGELFFGEGSRLTVL.

The V and J genes are TRBV11-1 and TRBJ2-5; 9 nucleotides agree with TRBD1. The CDR3 has 15 amino acids. The ends lost 3 bases at V and 5 bases at J; junction bases unmatched: 7. Per germline, CDR1 SGHAT and CDR2 FQDESV (reference sequence). CDR3 loop: CASSFPDRGIETQYF. CDR3 nucleotides: TGTGCCAGCAGCTTCCCAGACAGGGGGATTGAGACCCAGTACTTC.

The chain is built from TRBV5-4 and TRBJ2-3; D unclear. Germline V gene lookup returns CDR1 SGHNT and CDR2 YYREEE (reference sequence). This CDR3 has 15 residues. V was pared by 2 bases and J by 0 bases, with 10 bases between. This chain's CDR3 is CASSFWSLSTDTQYF. The CDR3 bases are TGTGCCAGCAGCTTCTGGAGTTTGAGCACAGATACGCAGTATTTT. Combining the CDR3 with reference TRBV5-4 and TRBJ2-3 gives the whole variable domain ETGVTQSPTHLIKTRGQQVTLRCSSQSGHNTVSWYQQALGQGPQFIFQYYREEENGRGNFPPRFSGLQFPNYSSELNVNALELDDSALYLCASSFWSLSTDTQYFGPGTRLTVL.

This clone was found a few times. The V and J genes are TRBV28 and TRBJ1-1; D gene unclear. The V gene lost 10 bases and the J gene lost 1 base, with 4 bases spanning the gap. There are 10 residues in the CDR3. The V gene's germline CDR1 is MDHEN and CDR2 SYDVKM. The CDR3 protein is CATWNTEAFF. Written as DNA, the CDR3 is TGTGCCACCTGGAACACTGAAGCTTTCTTT.

The rearrangement joins TRBV12-3 or TRBV12-4 to TRBJ1-1; 7 bases agree with TRBD1. The CDR3 spans 13 residues. Trimming cost V 6 bases and J 11 bases; bases outside gene matches: 12. The CDR3 region has the DNA TGTGCCAGCAGCTCCCTCCAGGGGGGTATGGCTTTCTTT. It codes for CASSSLQGGMAFF.

The chain links TRBV9 to TRBJ1-3; possible D gene TRBD1, 6 bases. The length of the CDR3 is 16 residues. Germline-derived CDR1 and CDR2 are SGDLS and YYNGEE. The germline V and J ends were trimmed by 3 bases and 0 bases, with 13 bases remaining between them. CDR3 bases: TGTGCCAGCAGCGGTCCAGGGGCCGACTCTGGAAACACCATATATTTT. It is translated as CASSGPGADSGNTIYF.

The V and J genes are TRBV27 and TRBJ2-7; 9 bases line up with TRBD2. CDR3 length: 13 amino acids. Germline lookup yields CDR1 MNHEY and CDR2 SMNVEV (reference sequence). Unmatched junction bases numbered 9, after V lost 11 bases and J lost 4 bases. The CDR3 loop reads CAGPGRGGYEQYF. As DNA, the CDR3 is TGTGCCGGCCCGGGGCGGGGGGGTTACGAGCAGTACTTC.

Regarding this clone: Because the CDR3 is missing its conserved closing phenylalanine or tryptophan, this is likely a read error. The DNA is left out, because the CDR3 cannot be placed on it with certainty; the CDR3 is given as TCRdb lists it. CDR3 in amino acids: CASSLDPAGGPSI. The chain joins TRBV5-5 to TRBJ2-7; the D call of TRBD2 is as the table states it, not checked on the DNA. Germline CDR1 and CDR2: SGHKS and YYEKEE (reference sequence). The CDR3 has 13 amino acids, counting both end residues.

The chain combines TRBV25-1 with TRBJ2-1; 7 positions match TRBD2. This CDR3 has 15 amino acids. The V gene's germline CDR1 is MGHDK and CDR2 SYGVNS. With V trimmed by 3 bases and J by 4 bases, 6 bases remained unmatched. In nucleotides, the CDR3 is TGTGCCAGCAGTGATACGGGGGGAGGATACAATGAGCAGTTCTTC. This sequence encodes CASSDTGGGYNEQFF.

The chain has TRBV6-5 and TRBJ2-3; 8 nucleotides agree with TRBD2. CDR1 and CDR2 from the germline V gene are MNHEY and SVGAGI. With 6 bases clipped from V and 14 bases from J, the junction kept 10 bases outside the gene matches. This CDR3 region has 12 residues. The DNA for the CDR3 is TGTGCCAGCAGGGCCGGCGGGGGGCCAGGGTATTTT. Translated, it gives CASRAGGGPGYF.

This clone was seen only a few times. The chain joins TRBV5-4 to TRBJ2-7; 10 positions agree with TRBD1. The ends lost 2 bases at V and 3 bases at J; junction bases unmatched: 5. In germline, CDR1 is SGHNT, CDR2 YYREEE (reference sequence). This CDR3 is 15 amino acids long. In nucleotides, the CDR3 is TGTGCCAGCAGCTTACCGGGACAGGGGAACTACGAGCAGTACTTC. This gives the protein CASSLPGQGNYEQYF.

The table lists this clone with a few counts. V usage is TRBV19 and J usage is TRBJ1-1; no definite D call. Germline V CDR1 and CDR2: LNHDA, SQIVND (reference sequence). The CDR3 spans 15 residues. Trimming stripped 2 bases from V and 7 bases from J, with 17 bases between. CDR3 sequence reads: CASSISPHAGIEAFF. Written as DNA, the CDR3 is TGTGCCAGTAGTATATCCCCCCACGCGGGTATTGAAGCTTTCTTT.

The chain is built from TRBV6-5 and TRBJ2-3; 8 bases match TRBD1. After removal of 6 bases from V and 4 bases from J, the junction contained 9 bases not matched to a gene. Germline V gene lookup returns CDR1 MNHEY and CDR2 SVGAGI. The CDR3 extends over 15 amino acids. In DNA, the CDR3 is TGTGCCAGCAGCCCGGACAGGGACAGGTCAGATACGCAGTATTTT. Amino acids: CASSPDRDRSDTQYF.

This clone was picked up a small number of times. V gene TRBV7-8 combines with J gene TRBJ2-7; a possible D gene is TRBD1 (5 bases). Germline values: CDR1 SGHVS, CDR2 FQNEAQ. Trimming shortened V by 3 bases and J by 0 bases, and 12 bases separated the two germline ends. CDR3 length equals 15 residues. In DNA, the CDR3 is TGTGCCAGCAGCTTGGAAAAGGGGATCTCCTACGAGCAGTACTTC. Translation: CASSLEKGISYEQYF.

The rearrangement links TRBV4-1 to TRBJ1-1; perhaps TRBD1 as D (5 bases). Trimming removed 3 bases from V and 1 base from J, with 9 bases in between. CDR3 length: 14 amino acids. Per the germline V gene, CDR1 is MGHRA and CDR2 is YSYEKL. In DNA form, the CDR3 reads TGCGCCAGCAGCCAGGGACTGGAGAACACTGAAGCTTTCTTT. Translating it yields CASSQGLENTEAFF.

The V gene is TRBV5-1, the J gene TRBJ1-4, with D uncertain. This CDR3 region has 14 residues. V lost 4 bases, J lost 5 bases, and 12 bases lay in between. CDR1 SGHRS and CDR2 YFSETQ come from the germline V gene. The CDR3 region has the DNA TGCGCCAGCAGCCCCGTCTCTGAGAATGAAAAACTGTTTTTT. It specifies CASSPVSENEKLFF.